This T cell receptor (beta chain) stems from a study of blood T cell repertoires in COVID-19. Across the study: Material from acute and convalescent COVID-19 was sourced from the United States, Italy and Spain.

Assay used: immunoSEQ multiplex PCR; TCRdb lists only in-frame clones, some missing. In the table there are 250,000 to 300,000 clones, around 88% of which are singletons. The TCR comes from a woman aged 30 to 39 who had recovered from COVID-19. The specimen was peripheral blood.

The CDR3 nucleotides are TGTGCCAGCAGTCCTCATCCGGGACAGGGATGGAATGAGCAGTTCTTC. Its protein product is CASSPHPGQGWNEQFF. The V gene is TRBV28, the J gene TRBJ2-1; 9 bases line up with TRBD1. V was clipped by 5 bases and J by 7 bases; unmatched bases: 12. The CDR3 has 16 amino acids. Germline CDR1 is MDHEN and CDR2 is SYDVKM.